These T cell receptor beta chains were read from a single sample in a study of T cell responses to AZD1222 COVID-19 vaccine. TCRdb keeps only in-frame clones here, not all; method: immunoSEQ multiplex PCR. The data contain about 120,000 clones, about 88% of them singletons. Source: peripheral blood, taken on day 0 of AZD1222 vaccination. These TCRs come from an adult in good health. CDR3s include the opening cysteine and the closing phenylalanine or tryptophan. D genes are given only for firm matches. Clone size, where shown, is once, few, many, or a class for clones that have expanded.

CDR3nt: TGCGCCAGCAGCTTGGTTCTCGGCGGGAGCACAGATACGCAGTATTTT; CDR3aa: CASSLVLGGSTDTQYF; abundance: NA; v_gene: TRBV5-1; d_gene: NA; j_gene: TRBJ2-3
CDR3nt: TGTGCCAGCAGCAAAAGGAAGGAAAACCAAGAGACCCAGTACTTC; CDR3aa: CASSKRKENQETQYF; abundance: NA; v_gene: TRBV11-2; d_gene: NA; j_gene: TRBJ2-5
CDR3nt: TGTGCCTGGATGCACGGGAGCGAGCAGTACTTC; CDR3aa: CAWMHGSEQYF; abundance: NA; v_gene: TRBV30; d_gene: NA; j_gene: TRBJ2-7
CDR3nt: TGTGCCAGCAGCGTAGATATCGACAGCTCCTACAATGAGCAGTTCTTC; CDR3aa: CASSVDIDSSYNEQFF; abundance: NA; v_gene: TRBV9; d_gene: NA; j_gene: TRBJ2-1
CDR3nt: TGTGCCAGCAGCCTCGGGGGGAAACTCTACGAGCAGTACTTC; CDR3aa: CASSLGGKLYEQYF; abundance: NA; v_gene: TRBV14; d_gene: TRBD2; j_gene: TRBJ2-7
CDR3nt: TGTGCCAGCAGCTCCCCGGACAGGGGCCGCCCGAACACTGAAGCTTTCTTT; CDR3aa: CASSSPDRGRPNTEAFF; abundance: NA; v_gene: TRBV9; d_gene: TRBD1; j_gene: TRBJ1-1
CDR3nt: TGTGCCAGCAGCTGGCAGGGGCCTTCGGGCACCGGGGAGCTGTTTTTT; CDR3aa: CASSWQGPSGTGELFF; abundance: NA; v_gene: TRBV11-3; d_gene: NA; j_gene: TRBJ2-2
CDR3nt: TGTGCCAGCAGCCAAGATAGCCGGCCCTATGGCTACACCTTC; CDR3aa: CASSQDSRPYGYTF; abundance: NA; v_gene: TRBV14; d_gene: NA; j_gene: TRBJ1-2
CDR3nt: TGTGCCAGCAGCTTCTCGACATCGTACACTGAAGCTTTCTTT; CDR3aa: CASSFSTSYTEAFF; abundance: few; v_gene: TRBV7-8; d_gene: NA; j_gene: TRBJ1-1
CDR3nt: TGTGCCAGCAGTTTATGGGACAGGATCTCACCCCTCCACTTT; CDR3aa: CASSLWDRISPLHF; abundance: once; v_gene: TRBV27; d_gene: TRBD1; j_gene: TRBJ1-6
CDR3nt: TGCGCCAGCAGCATGCAGGGTTTTCACACTGAAGCTTTCTTT; CDR3aa: CASSMQGFHTEAFF; abundance: NA; v_gene: TRBV5-1; d_gene: NA; j_gene: TRBJ1-1
CDR3nt: TGTGCCAGCAGTGGTAGGAGGGGAGTCGAGCAGTACTTC; CDR3aa: CASSGRRGVEQYF; abundance: NA; v_gene: TRBV2; d_gene: NA; j_gene: TRBJ2-7
CDR3nt: TGCCCCTTCTCGGGACAGGGGAACTATGGCTACACCTTC; CDR3aa: CPFSGQGNYGYTF; abundance: once; v_gene: TRBV19; d_gene: TRBD1; j_gene: TRBJ1-2
CDR3nt: TGTGCCAGCAGCGGCTACCCCGGCGAGGACAGGGGACAGCCCCAGCATTTT; CDR3aa: CASSGYPGEDRGQPQHF; abundance: NA; v_gene: TRBV7-3; d_gene: TRBD1; j_gene: TRBJ1-5
CDR3nt: TGCGCCAGCAGCCCGGGACGGGCGAACACTGAAGCTTTCTTT; CDR3aa: CASSPGRANTEAFF; abundance: NA; v_gene: TRBV5-1; d_gene: NA; j_gene: TRBJ1-1
CDR3nt: TGTGCCAGCACACTAGCGGGAGGGCCGGGCGAGCAGTACTTC; CDR3aa: CASTLAGGPGEQYF; abundance: NA; v_gene: TRBV2; d_gene: TRBD2; j_gene: TRBJ2-7
CDR3nt: TGTGCCAGCAGCTTACAGACAGGGGGTTATGGCTACACCTTC; CDR3aa: CASSLQTGGYGYTF; abundance: NA; v_gene: TRBV7-9; d_gene: TRBD1; j_gene: TRBJ1-2
CDR3nt: TGCGCCAGCAGCCAGGGACTAGCGGGCGAAACAGATACGCAGTATTTT; CDR3aa: CASSQGLAGETDTQYF; abundance: NA; v_gene: TRBV5-1; d_gene: TRBD2; j_gene: TRBJ2-3